This TCR beta chain was sequenced during a study of tissue T cells after allogeneic stem cell transplantation. Whole-study findings and limits: Shared clones across patients were few; motif clustering revealed tissue-specific shared signatures.

The CDR3 runs 11 residues. Losses at the gene ends were 4 bases for V and 10 bases for J; bases not matched to a gene: 3. CDR1 is LGHDT and CDR2 is YNNKEL in the germline V gene (reference sequence). On this clone: What it binds is not known.

CDR3 sequences, V/J genes, frequencies and template counts came from survey-depth TCRbeta sequencing. The table came from immunoSEQ multiplex PCR; TCRdb's copy has only in-frame clones and leaves some out. This table has thousands of clones, around 59% appearing once. Comparators were a few non-transplant cancer patients without known GI disease. The starting material was tissue from the jejunum, obtained at autopsy. The chain combines TRBV3-1 (or the pseudogene TRBV3-2) with TRBJ2-7; 8 bases map to TRBD1. The sequence came from a male donor older than 55 with lung cancer. The CDR3 coding sequence is TGTGCCAGCAGCCTGGACAGGGTTCAGTACTTC. Translated, it gives CASSLDRVQYF.